This T cell receptor beta chain was sequenced during a study of cytomegalovirus exposure and HLA in healthy donors. There are 13 residues in the CDR3. CDR1 and CDR2 (germline): SGHRS, YFSETQ. Trimming took 4 bases from V and 5 from J, leaving 12 bases between them. A word on this clone: Its cognate antigen is unknown.

Vbeta (60) and Jbeta (13) primers were used in the PCR. Some clones are missing from TCRdb's copy, which holds only in-frame ones; the method was immunoSEQ multiplex PCR. The sample's table shows 130,000 or so clones. Broader study findings: One variant, a missense change in DCLRE1C, was linked in a later analysis to TCR beta V- and J-gene trimming. Presence/absence comparisons presumed near-even sequencing depth among donors. Several of the most significant clusters appeared, in a later analysis, to be linked to common viral pathogens. TCR sequences were mostly rare, though some public TCRs occurred in many donors.

Sequenced: PBMCs. This sequence was found in a woman aged 40 to 50 in good health and CMV-seropositive. The rearrangement links TRBV5-1 to TRBJ1-1; tentatively, D is TRBD1 (5 bases). The CDR3 region is CASSLLGGTEAFF. CDR3 nucleotide sequence: TGCGCCAGCAGCCTCCTTGGGGGGACTGAAGCTTTCTTT.